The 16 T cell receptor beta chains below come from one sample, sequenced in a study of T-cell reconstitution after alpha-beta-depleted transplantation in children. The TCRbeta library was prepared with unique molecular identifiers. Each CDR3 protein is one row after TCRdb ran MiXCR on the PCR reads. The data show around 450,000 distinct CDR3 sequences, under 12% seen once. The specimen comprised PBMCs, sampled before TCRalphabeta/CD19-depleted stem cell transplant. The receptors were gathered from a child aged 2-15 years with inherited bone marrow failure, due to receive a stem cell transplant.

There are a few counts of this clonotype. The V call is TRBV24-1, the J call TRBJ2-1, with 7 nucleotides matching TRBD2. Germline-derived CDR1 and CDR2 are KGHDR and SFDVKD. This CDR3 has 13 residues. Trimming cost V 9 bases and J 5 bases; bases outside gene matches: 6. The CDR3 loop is CATGREFDNEQFF. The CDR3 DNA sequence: TGTGCCACCGGGAGGGAGTTTGACAATGAGCAGTTCTTC.

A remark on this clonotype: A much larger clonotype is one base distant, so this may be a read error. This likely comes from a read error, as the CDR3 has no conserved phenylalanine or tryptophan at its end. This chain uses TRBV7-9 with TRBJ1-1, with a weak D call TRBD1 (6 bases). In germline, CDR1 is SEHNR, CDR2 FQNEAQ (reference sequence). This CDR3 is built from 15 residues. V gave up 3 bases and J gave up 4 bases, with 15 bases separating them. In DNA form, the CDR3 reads TGTGCCAGCAGCTTGGGGCCCATAGGGGGCACTGAAGCTTTCCTT. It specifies CASSLGPIGGTEAFL.

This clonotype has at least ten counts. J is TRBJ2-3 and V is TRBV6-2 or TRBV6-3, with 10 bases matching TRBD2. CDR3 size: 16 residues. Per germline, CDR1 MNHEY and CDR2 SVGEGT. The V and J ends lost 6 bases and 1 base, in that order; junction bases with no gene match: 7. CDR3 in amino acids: CASSLAGERGTDTQYF. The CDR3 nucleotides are TGTGCCAGCAGCCTAGCGGGAGAGAGGGGCACAGATACGCAGTATTTT.

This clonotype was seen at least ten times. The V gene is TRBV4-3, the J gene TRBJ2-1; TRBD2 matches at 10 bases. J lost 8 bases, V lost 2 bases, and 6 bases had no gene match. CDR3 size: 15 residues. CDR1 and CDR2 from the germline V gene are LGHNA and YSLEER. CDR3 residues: CASSQSSGSWDEQFF. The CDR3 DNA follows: TGCGCCAGCAGCCAATCTAGCGGGAGCTGGGATGAGCAGTTCTTC.

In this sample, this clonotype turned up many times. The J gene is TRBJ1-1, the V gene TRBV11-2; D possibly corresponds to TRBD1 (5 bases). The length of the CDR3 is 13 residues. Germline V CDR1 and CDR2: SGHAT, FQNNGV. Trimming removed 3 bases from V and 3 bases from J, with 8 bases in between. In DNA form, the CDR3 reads TGTGCCAGCAGCTTCGTCAGGGACACTGAAGCTTTCTTT. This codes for CASSFVRDTEAFF.

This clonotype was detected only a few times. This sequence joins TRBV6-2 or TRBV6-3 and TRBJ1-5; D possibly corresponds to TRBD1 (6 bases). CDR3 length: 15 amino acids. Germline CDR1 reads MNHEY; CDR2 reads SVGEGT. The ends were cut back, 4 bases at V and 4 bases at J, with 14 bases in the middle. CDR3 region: CASSLGFRGNQPQHF. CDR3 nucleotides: TGTGCCAGCAGTTTAGGATTCAGGGGTAATCAGCCCCAGCATTTT.

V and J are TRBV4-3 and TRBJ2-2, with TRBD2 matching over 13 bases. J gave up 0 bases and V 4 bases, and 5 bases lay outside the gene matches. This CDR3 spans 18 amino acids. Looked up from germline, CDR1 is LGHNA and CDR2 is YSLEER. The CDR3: CASSPNGLAGANTGELFF. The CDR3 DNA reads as TGCGCCAGCAGCCCCAACGGACTAGCGGGAGCGAACACCGGGGAGCTGTTTTTT.

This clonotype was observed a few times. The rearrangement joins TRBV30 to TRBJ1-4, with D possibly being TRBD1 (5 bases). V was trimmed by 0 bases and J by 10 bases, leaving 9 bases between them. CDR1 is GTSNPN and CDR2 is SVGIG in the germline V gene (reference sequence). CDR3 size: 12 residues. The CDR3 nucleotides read TGTGCCTGGAGTGTCGGGGGAGGAAAACTGTTTTTT. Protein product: CAWSVGGGKLFF.

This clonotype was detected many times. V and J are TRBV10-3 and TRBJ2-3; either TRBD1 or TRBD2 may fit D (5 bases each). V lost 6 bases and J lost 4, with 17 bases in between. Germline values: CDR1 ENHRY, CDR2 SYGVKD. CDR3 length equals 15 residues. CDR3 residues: CAIRGDPTGPDTQYF. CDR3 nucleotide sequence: TGTGCCATCAGAGGAGACCCGACGGGGCCAGATACGCAGTATTTT.

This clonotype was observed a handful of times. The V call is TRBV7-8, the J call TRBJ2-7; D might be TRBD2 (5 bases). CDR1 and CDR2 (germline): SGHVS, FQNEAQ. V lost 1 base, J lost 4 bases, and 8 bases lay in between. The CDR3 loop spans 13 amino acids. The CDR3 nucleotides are TGTGCCAGCAGCTTAGAGGAGGAGTACGAGCAGTACTTC. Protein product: CASSLEEEYEQYF.

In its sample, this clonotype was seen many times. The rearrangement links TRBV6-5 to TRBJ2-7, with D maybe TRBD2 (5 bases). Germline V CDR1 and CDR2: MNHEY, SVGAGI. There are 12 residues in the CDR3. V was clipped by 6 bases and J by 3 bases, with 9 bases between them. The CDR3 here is CASSPGNYEQYF. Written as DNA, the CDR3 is TGTGCCAGCAGCCCGGGGAACTACGAGCAGTACTTC.

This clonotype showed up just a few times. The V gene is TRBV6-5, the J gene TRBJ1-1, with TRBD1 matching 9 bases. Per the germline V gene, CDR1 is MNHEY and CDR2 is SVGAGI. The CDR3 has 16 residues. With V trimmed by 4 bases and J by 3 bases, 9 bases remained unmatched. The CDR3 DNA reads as TGTGCCAGCAGTTCGGGGACAGGGTATGTGCACACTGAAGCTTTCTTT. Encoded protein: CASSSGTGYVHTEAFF.

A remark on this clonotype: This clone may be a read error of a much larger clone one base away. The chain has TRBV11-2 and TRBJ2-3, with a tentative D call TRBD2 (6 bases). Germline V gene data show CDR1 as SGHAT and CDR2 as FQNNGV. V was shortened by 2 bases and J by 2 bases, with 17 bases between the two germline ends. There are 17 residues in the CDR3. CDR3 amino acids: CASSLLGLSVDTDTQYF. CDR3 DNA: TGTGCCAGCAGCTTACTGGGACTGTCAGTGGACACAGATACGCAGTATTTT.

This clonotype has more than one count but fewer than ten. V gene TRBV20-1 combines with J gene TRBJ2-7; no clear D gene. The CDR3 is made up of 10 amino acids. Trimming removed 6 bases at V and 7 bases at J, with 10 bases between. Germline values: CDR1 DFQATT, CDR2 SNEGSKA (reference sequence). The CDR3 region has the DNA TGCAGTGCGCGGTATGATGAGCAGTACTTC. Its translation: CSARYDEQYF.

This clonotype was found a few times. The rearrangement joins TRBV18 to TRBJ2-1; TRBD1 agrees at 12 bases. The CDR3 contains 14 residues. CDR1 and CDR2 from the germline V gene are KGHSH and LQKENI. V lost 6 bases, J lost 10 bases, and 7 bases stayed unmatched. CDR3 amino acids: CASSAGQGAREQFF. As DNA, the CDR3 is TGTGCCAGCTCGGCGGGACAGGGGGCGCGGGAGCAGTTCTTC.

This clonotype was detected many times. The CDR3, as DNA: TGTGCCAGCAGTTTTACAGGGGTGGGCAATCAGCCCCAGCATTTT. It encodes CASSFTGVGNQPQHF. The V call is TRBV12-3 or TRBV12-4, the J call TRBJ1-5, with 7 bases fitting TRBD1. With V trimmed by 3 bases and J by 2 bases, 4 bases remained unmatched. The CDR3 is made up of 15 amino acids.